This T cell receptor beta chain was sequenced for a study of control samples from healthy donors and cancer patients. Profiled with immunoSEQ multiplex PCR; TCRdb holds only in-frame clones, not every one. The sample holds around 180,000 clones, just over 85% seen once. J gave up 0 bases and V 1 base, and 7 bases lay outside the gene matches. CDR1 is SGHRS and CDR2 is YFSETQ in the germline V gene. This CDR3 contains 17 residues. V and J are TRBV5-1 and TRBJ1-2, with TRBD1 matching 9 bases. The receptor's source is a woman in her 30s in good health. The material sequenced was blood. The CDR3: CASSLRTGDLSNYGYTF. CDR3 DNA: TGCGCCAGCAGCTTGAGGACAGGGGATCTTTCTAACTATGGCTACACCTTC.